This is a list of T cell receptor beta chains from one sample in a study of shared clonotypes between healthy human individuals. The table came from immunoSEQ multiplex PCR; TCRdb's copy has only in-frame clones and leaves some out. The table lists approximately 2,200,000 clones, around 93% of them singletons. Input material: naive CD8+ T cells from PBMCs. The receptors were sampled from a young man in good health. Some clones in this sample may be carry-over from other donors' samples. Each CDR3 is given with its conserved first and last residue. Fields, in order: clone size, D gene, J gene, V gene, CDR3 protein, CDR3 DNA. D genes are given only for firm matches. Part of the rows lack a size; the others show once, few, many or a class for expanded clones.

abundance: NA; d_gene: NA; j_gene: TRBJ1-2; v_gene: TRBV7-9; CDR3aa: CASSLSENYGYTF; CDR3nt: TGTGCCAGCAGCTTAAGTGAGAACTATGGCTACACCTTC
abundance: NA; d_gene: NA; j_gene: TRBJ2-1; v_gene: TRBV7-2; CDR3aa: CASSLGRYNEQFF; CDR3nt: TGTGCCAGCAGCTTAGGGAGATACAATGAGCAGTTCTTC
abundance: once; d_gene: NA; j_gene: TRBJ2-1; v_gene: TRBV28; CDR3aa: CASSLERYSSYNEQFF; CDR3nt: TGTGCCAGCAGTTTGGAGCGCTATAGCTCCTACAATGAGCAGTTCTTC
abundance: NA; d_gene: TRBD1; j_gene: TRBJ1-2; v_gene: TRBV28; CDR3aa: CASSISGTGVIYGYTF; CDR3nt: TGTGCCAGCAGTATTTCCGGGACAGGGGTTATCTATGGCTACACCTTC
abundance: NA; d_gene: NA; j_gene: TRBJ2-7; v_gene: TRBV10-3; CDR3aa: CAISGTSSYEQYF; CDR3nt: TGTGCCATCAGCGGGACGAGCTCCTACGAGCAGTACTTC
abundance: NA; d_gene: TRBD1; j_gene: TRBJ1-2; v_gene: TRBV7-2; CDR3aa: CASSSLDRQGQGYTF; CDR3nt: TGTGCCAGCAGCTCCCTCGATAGACAGGGTCAGGGCTACACCTTC
abundance: NA; d_gene: NA; j_gene: TRBJ2-5; v_gene: TRBV4-1; CDR3aa: CASSGGLKYGETQYF; CDR3nt: TGCGCCAGCAGCGGTGGACTAAAATACGGAGAGACCCAGTACTTC
abundance: NA; d_gene: NA; j_gene: TRBJ2-7; v_gene: TRBV2; CDR3aa: CASSDRSSYEQYF; CDR3nt: TGTGCCAGCAGTGACAGGAGCTCCTACGAGCAGTACTTC
abundance: NA; d_gene: NA; j_gene: TRBJ1-1; v_gene: TRBV4-3; CDR3aa: CASSQDSYTEAFF; CDR3nt: TGCGCCAGCAGCCAAGACAGCTACACTGAAGCTTTCTTT
abundance: NA; d_gene: NA; j_gene: TRBJ1-2; v_gene: TRBV6-5; CDR3aa: CASSPDRGGGIYTF; CDR3nt: TGTGCCAGCAGCCCGGACAGAGGGGGAGGTATCTACACCTTC
abundance: once; d_gene: NA; j_gene: TRBJ2-2; v_gene: TRBV9; CDR3aa: CASSGARSQAGELFF; CDR3nt: TGTGCCAGCAGCGGGGCCCGATCGCAAGCCGGGGAGCTGTTTTTT
abundance: NA; d_gene: TRBD2; j_gene: TRBJ2-3; v_gene: TRBV30; CDR3aa: CAWTSGTVDTQYF; CDR3nt: TGTGCCTGGACTAGCGGGACGGTAGATACGCAGTATTTT
abundance: NA; d_gene: TRBD1; j_gene: TRBJ2-2; v_gene: TRBV6-1; CDR3aa: CASSDRGPNTGELFF; CDR3nt: TGTGCCAGCAGTGACAGGGGGCCGAACACCGGGGAGCTGTTTTTT
abundance: NA; d_gene: NA; j_gene: TRBJ1-1; v_gene: TRBV5-4; CDR3aa: CASSVGTEAFF; CDR3nt: TGTGCCAGCAGCGTGGGCACTGAAGCTTTCTTT
abundance: NA; d_gene: NA; j_gene: TRBJ1-2; v_gene: TRBV19; CDR3aa: CASAGGGLDGYTF; CDR3nt: TGTGCCAGTGCCGGGGGGGGTCTCGATGGCTACACCTTC
abundance: NA; d_gene: NA; j_gene: TRBJ2-5; v_gene: TRBV27; CDR3aa: CASSPLQGRQETQYF; CDR3nt: TGTGCCAGCAGTCCCTTACAAGGACGCCAAGAGACCCAGTACTTC
abundance: NA; d_gene: NA; j_gene: TRBJ1-5; v_gene: TRBV7-2; CDR3aa: CASSLGGYQPQHF; CDR3nt: TGTGCCAGCAGCTTAGGAGGGTATCAGCCCCAGCATTTT
abundance: NA; d_gene: TRBD1; j_gene: TRBJ2-1; v_gene: TRBV5-1; CDR3aa: CASSPTGGEAHEQFF; CDR3nt: TGCGCCAGCAGCCCCACAGGGGGCGAGGCCCATGAGCAGTTCTTC
abundance: NA; d_gene: NA; j_gene: TRBJ2-7; v_gene: TRBV27; CDR3aa: CASSSPHASYEQYF; CDR3nt: TGTGCCAGCAGTTCCCCTCACGCCTCCTACGAGCAGTACTTC
abundance: NA; d_gene: NA; j_gene: TRBJ2-2; v_gene: TRBV9; CDR3aa: CASSPNGVGELFF; CDR3nt: TGTGCCAGCAGCCCGAATGGGGTCGGGGAGCTGTTTTTT
abundance: once; d_gene: TRBD1; j_gene: TRBJ1-2; v_gene: TRBV7-9; CDR3aa: CASSEPGQGFTYGYTF; CDR3nt: TGTGCCAGCAGCGAACCGGGACAGGGGTTTACCTATGGCTACACCTTC
abundance: NA; d_gene: TRBD2; j_gene: TRBJ2-7; v_gene: TRBV29-1; CDR3aa: CSAVGLADSYEQYF; CDR3nt: TGCAGCGCTGTTGGACTAGCGGACTCCTACGAGCAGTACTTC
abundance: NA; d_gene: TRBD1; j_gene: TRBJ2-7; v_gene: TRBV7-8; CDR3aa: CASSLLWTGTSEQYF; CDR3nt: TGTGCCAGCAGCTTACTGTGGACAGGGACATCCGAGCAGTACTTC
abundance: NA; d_gene: NA; j_gene: TRBJ2-2; v_gene: TRBV29-1; CDR3aa: CSVEIATGELFF; CDR3nt: TGCAGCGTTGAGATTGCCACCGGGGAGCTGTTTTTT
abundance: NA; d_gene: NA; j_gene: TRBJ2-7; v_gene: TRBV7-9; CDR3aa: CASSFPGGASSYEQYF; CDR3nt: TGTGCCAGCAGCTTCCCCGGCGGCGCCAGCTCCTACGAGCAGTACTTC
abundance: few; d_gene: NA; j_gene: TRBJ1-1; v_gene: TRBV5-1; CDR3aa: CASSLWQGMDTEAFF; CDR3nt: TGCGCCAGCAGCTTGTGGCAGGGGATGGACACTGAAGCTTTCTTT
abundance: NA; d_gene: TRBD1; j_gene: TRBJ2-1; v_gene: TRBV14; CDR3aa: CASSPRGREQFF; CDR3nt: TGTGCCAGCAGTCCAAGGGGGCGTGAGCAGTTCTTC
abundance: NA; d_gene: NA; j_gene: TRBJ2-2; v_gene: TRBV7-9; CDR3aa: CASSHWTTGELFF; CDR3nt: TGTGCCAGCAGCCATTGGACAACCGGGGAGCTGTTTTTT
abundance: NA; d_gene: NA; j_gene: TRBJ2-2; v_gene: TRBV9; CDR3aa: CASSGRDSINTGELFF; CDR3nt: TGTGCCAGCAGCGGGAGGGACAGCATAAACACCGGGGAGCTGTTTTTT
abundance: NA; d_gene: TRBD2; j_gene: TRBJ2-3; v_gene: TRBV7-2; CDR3aa: CASSPGLAGAQYF; CDR3nt: TGTGCCAGCAGCCCGGGACTAGCGGGAGCGCAGTATTTT
abundance: NA; d_gene: TRBD1; j_gene: TRBJ2-7; v_gene: TRBV29-1; CDR3aa: CSAAPGTGSYEQYF; CDR3nt: TGCAGCGCCGCCCCGGGGACAGGGTCCTACGAGCAGTACTTC
abundance: NA; d_gene: TRBD2; j_gene: TRBJ2-7; v_gene: TRBV6-5; CDR3aa: CASNAATGGPLEQYF; CDR3nt: TGTGCCAGCAACGCTGCTACGGGAGGGCCTCTCGAGCAGTACTTC
abundance: NA; d_gene: TRBD2; j_gene: TRBJ2-7; v_gene: TRBV27; CDR3aa: CASTGGPHEQYF; CDR3nt: TGTGCCAGCACGGGAGGGCCCCACGAGCAGTACTTC
abundance: NA; d_gene: NA; j_gene: TRBJ2-7; v_gene: TRBV4-1; CDR3aa: CASSQNRESYEQYF; CDR3nt: TGCGCCAGCAGCCAAAACAGGGAATCCTACGAGCAGTACTTC
abundance: NA; d_gene: TRBD2; j_gene: TRBJ2-2; v_gene: TRBV5-5; CDR3aa: CASSPRTSGSPGELFF; CDR3nt: TGTGCCAGCAGCCCGCGGACTAGCGGGAGCCCCGGGGAGCTGTTTTTT
abundance: NA; d_gene: TRBD2; j_gene: TRBJ2-7; v_gene: TRBV27; CDR3aa: CASRKAGGVYEQYF; CDR3nt: TGTGCCAGCAGAAAAGCGGGAGGGGTGTACGAGCAGTACTTC
abundance: NA; d_gene: NA; j_gene: TRBJ2-3; v_gene: TRBV27; CDR3aa: CASSGSWGDTQYF; CDR3nt: TGTGCCTCCTCAGGGTCCTGGGGGGATACGCAGTATTTT
abundance: NA; d_gene: NA; j_gene: TRBJ2-2; v_gene: TRBV29-1; CDR3aa: CSGSRSGELFF; CDR3nt: TGCAGCGGGTCTAGGTCCGGGGAGCTGTTTTTT
abundance: NA; d_gene: NA; j_gene: TRBJ2-3; v_gene: TRBV27; CDR3aa: CASSLLDPTHTDTQYF; CDR3nt: TGTGCCAGCAGCCTACTAGACCCTACCCACACAGATACGCAGTATTTT
abundance: once; d_gene: NA; j_gene: TRBJ1-5; v_gene: TRBV28; CDR3aa: CASSLGRGGQPQHF; CDR3nt: TGTGCCAGCAGTCTGGGACGGGGGGGTCAGCCCCAGCATTTT